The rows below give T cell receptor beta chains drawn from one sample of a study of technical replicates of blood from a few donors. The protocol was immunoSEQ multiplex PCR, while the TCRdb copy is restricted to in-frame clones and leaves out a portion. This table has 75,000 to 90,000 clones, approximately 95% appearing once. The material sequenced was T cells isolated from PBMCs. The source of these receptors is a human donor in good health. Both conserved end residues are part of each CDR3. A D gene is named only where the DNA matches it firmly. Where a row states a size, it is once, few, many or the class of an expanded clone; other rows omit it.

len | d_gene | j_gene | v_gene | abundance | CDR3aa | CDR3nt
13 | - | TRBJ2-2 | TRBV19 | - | CASSVLFTGELFF | TGTGCCAGTAGTGTTCTCTTCACCGGGGAGCTGTTTTTT
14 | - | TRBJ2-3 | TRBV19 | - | CATKTNGDTDTQYF | TGTGCCACCAAGACGAACGGAGACACAGATACGCAGTATTTT
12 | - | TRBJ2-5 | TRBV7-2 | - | CASSEYQETQYF | TGTGCCAGCAGCGAGTACCAAGAGACCCAGTACTTC
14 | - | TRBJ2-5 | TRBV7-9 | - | CASSLTSGEETQYF | TGTGCCAGCAGCCTGACTAGTGGGGAAGAGACCCAGTACTTC
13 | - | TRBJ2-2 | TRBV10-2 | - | CASRSTSAGELFF | TGCGCCAGCAGGTCGACTAGTGCCGGGGAGCTGTTTTTT
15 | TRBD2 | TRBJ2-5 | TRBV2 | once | CASHYTSGPQETQYF | TGTGCCAGCCACTATACTAGCGGACCTCAAGAGACCCAGTACTTC
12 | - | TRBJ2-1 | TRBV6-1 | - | CASSEPDYEQFF | TGTGCCAGCAGTGAACCAGATTATGAGCAGTTCTTC
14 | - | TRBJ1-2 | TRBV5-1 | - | CASSLAPGRVGYTF | TGCGCCAGCAGCTTGGCCCCGGGTAGAGTTGGCTACACCTTC
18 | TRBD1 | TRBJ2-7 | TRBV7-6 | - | CASSLRLPQDRGLYEQYF | TGTGCCAGCAGCTTACGCCTTCCCCAGGACAGGGGCCTCTACGAGCAGTACTTC
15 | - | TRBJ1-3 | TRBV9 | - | CASSVIGVSGNTIYF | TGTGCCAGCAGCGTAATAGGGGTTTCTGGAAACACCATATATTTT
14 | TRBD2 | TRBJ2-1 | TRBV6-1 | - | CASSELLAGNEQFF | TGTGCCAGCAGTGAACTACTAGCGGGAAATGAGCAGTTCTTC
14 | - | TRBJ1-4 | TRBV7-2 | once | CASSDRYSSEKLFF | TGTGCCAGCAGTGACAGATACTCGAGTGAAAAACTGTTTTTT
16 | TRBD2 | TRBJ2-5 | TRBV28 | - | CASSFSSGRPWETQYF | TGTGCCAGCAGTTTTAGTAGCGGGAGGCCCTGGGAGACCCAGTACTTC
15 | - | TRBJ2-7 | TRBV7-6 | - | CASSSGGGPPSEQYF | TGTGCCAGCAGCTCTGGGGGAGGCCCGCCTAGTGAGCAGTACTTC
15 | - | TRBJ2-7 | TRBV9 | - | CASRQARDNSYEQYF | TGTGCCAGCAGACAAGCCAGGGACAACTCCTACGAGCAGTACTTC
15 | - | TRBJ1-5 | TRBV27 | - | CASSFTGGGNQPQHF | TGTGCCAGCAGTTTTACGGGGGGGGGCAATCAGCCCCAGCATTTT
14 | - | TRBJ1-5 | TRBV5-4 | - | CASSLIGGNQPQHF | TGTGCCAGCAGCCTAATTGGAGGGAATCAGCCCCAGCATTTT
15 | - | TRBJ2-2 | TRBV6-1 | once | CASSLWTENTGELFF | TGTGCCAGCAGTCTATGGACTGAAAACACCGGGGAGCTGTTTTTT
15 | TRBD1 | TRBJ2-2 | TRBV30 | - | CACPVDRVITGELFF | TGTGCCTGCCCTGTGGACAGGGTAATCACCGGGGAGCTGTTTTTT
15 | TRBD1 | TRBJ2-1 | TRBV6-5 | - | CASSYSRTGNNEQFF | TGTGCCAGCAGTTACTCTAGGACAGGGAACAATGAGCAGTTCTTC
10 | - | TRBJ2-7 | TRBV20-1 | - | CSASFIEQYF | TGCAGTGCTAGTTTTATCGAGCAGTACTTC
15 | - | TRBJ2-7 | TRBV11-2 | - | CASSLEPTRVYEQYF | TGTGCCAGCAGCTTAGAGCCGACACGCGTCTACGAGCAGTACTTC
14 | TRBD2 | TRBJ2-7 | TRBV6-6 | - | CASSSSGRVWEQYF | TGTGCCAGCAGTAGTAGCGGGAGGGTCTGGGAGCAGTACTTC
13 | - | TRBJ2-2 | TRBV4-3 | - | CASSHYSSGELFF | TGCGCCAGCAGCCATTACAGTTCCGGGGAGCTGTTTTTT
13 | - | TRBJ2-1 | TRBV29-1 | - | CSVGTPGLDEQFF | TGCAGCGTTGGGACTCCGGGGTTGGATGAGCAGTTCTTC
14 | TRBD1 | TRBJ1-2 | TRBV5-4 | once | CASRFQGANYGYTF | TGTGCCAGCAGGTTTCAGGGGGCTAACTATGGCTACACCTTC
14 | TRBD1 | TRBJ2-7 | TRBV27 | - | CASSVQGASYEQYF | TGTGCCAGCAGTGTACAGGGGGCGAGTTACGAGCAGTACTTC
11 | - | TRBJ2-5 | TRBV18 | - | CASSPEETQYF | TGTGCCAGCTCACCGGAGGAGACCCAGTACTTC
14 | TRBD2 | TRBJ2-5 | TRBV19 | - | CASGKLAGDETQYF | TGTGCCAGTGGAAAACTAGCGGGAGATGAGACCCAGTACTTC
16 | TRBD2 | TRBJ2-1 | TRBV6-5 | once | CASSYSTSGGYNEQFF | TGTGCCAGCAGTTACTCGACTAGCGGAGGCTACAATGAGCAGTTCTTC
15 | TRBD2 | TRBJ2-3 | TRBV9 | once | CASSVAPGGPDTQYF | TGTGCCAGCAGCGTAGCGCCGGGAGGGCCAGATACGCAGTATTTT
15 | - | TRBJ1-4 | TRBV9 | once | CASSPPEEGNEKLFF | TGTGCCAGCAGCCCACCCGAGGAGGGTAATGAAAAACTGTTTTTT
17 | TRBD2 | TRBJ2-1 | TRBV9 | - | CASSVGGLAASYNEQFF | TGTGCCAGCAGCGTAGGAGGACTAGCGGCCTCCTACAATGAGCAGTTCTTC
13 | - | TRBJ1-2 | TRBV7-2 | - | CASSQDSLYGYTF | TGTGCCAGCAGCCAGGACAGCCTTTATGGCTACACCTTC
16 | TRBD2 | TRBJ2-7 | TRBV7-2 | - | CASSLTSGRGFYEQYF | TGTGCCAGCAGCCTGACTAGCGGGAGGGGGTTCTACGAGCAGTACTTC
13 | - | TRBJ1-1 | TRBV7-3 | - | CASSSMTGTEAFF | TGTGCCAGCAGCTCTATGACAGGCACTGAAGCTTTCTTT
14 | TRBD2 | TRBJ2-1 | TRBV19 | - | CASSIGPKREEQFF | TGTGCCAGTAGTATAGGCCCGAAGCGGGAAGAGCAGTTCTTC
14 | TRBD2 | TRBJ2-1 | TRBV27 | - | CASSPGTRGVEQFF | TGTGCCAGCAGTCCCGGGACTAGGGGGGTGGAGCAGTTCTTC
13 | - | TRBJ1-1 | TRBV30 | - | CAWSVAMNTEAFF | TGTGCCTGGAGTGTAGCGATGAACACTGAAGCTTTCTTT
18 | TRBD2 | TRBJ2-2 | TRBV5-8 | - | CASSLGLGSGMNTGELFF | TGTGCCAGCAGCTTGGGCCTGGGTAGCGGGATGAACACCGGGGAGCTGTTTTTT
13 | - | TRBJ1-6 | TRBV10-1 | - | CASSQDGDSPLHF | TGCGCCAGCAGTCAGGACGGGGATTCACCCCTCCACTTT
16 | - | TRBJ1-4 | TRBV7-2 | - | CASSSQGPATNEKLFF | TGTGCCAGCAGCTCGCAGGGGCCTGCAACTAATGAAAAACTGTTTTTT
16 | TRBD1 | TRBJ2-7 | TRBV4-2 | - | CASSLTAGTGSYEQYF | TGTGCCAGCAGCCTTACAGCCGGGACAGGGTCCTACGAGCAGTACTTC
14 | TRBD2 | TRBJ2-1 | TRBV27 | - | CASRSSGSYNEQFF | TGTGCCAGCAGGTCTAGCGGCTCCTACAATGAGCAGTTCTTC
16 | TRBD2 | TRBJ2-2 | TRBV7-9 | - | CASSHTSGGSTGELFF | TGTGCCAGCAGCCATACTAGCGGGGGATCCACCGGGGAGCTGTTTTTT
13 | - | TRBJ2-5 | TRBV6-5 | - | CASSYLQGETQYF | TGTGCCAGCAGTTACTTGCAGGGTGAGACCCAGTACTTC
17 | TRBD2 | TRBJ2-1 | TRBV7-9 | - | CASSYDPQRDLYNEQFF | TGTGCCAGCAGCTACGACCCCCAGCGGGATCTCTACAATGAGCAGTTCTTC
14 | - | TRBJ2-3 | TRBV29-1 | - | CSAPSGSSTDTQYF | TGCAGCGCCCCTTCAGGGTCTAGCACAGATACGCAGTATTTT
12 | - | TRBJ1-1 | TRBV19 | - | CASSPWDGGAFF | TGTGCCAGTAGTCCTTGGGACGGGGGAGCTTTCTTT
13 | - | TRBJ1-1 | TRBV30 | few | CAWSGNGNTEAFF | TGTGCCTGGAGTGGTAACGGGAACACTGAAGCTTTCTTT
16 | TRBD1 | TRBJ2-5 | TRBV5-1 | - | CASSPEGAVFLETQYF | TGCGCCAGCAGCCCTGAGGGGGCGGTATTCCTGGAGACCCAGTACTTC
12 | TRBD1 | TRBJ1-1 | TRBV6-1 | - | CASSEIGQGAFF | TGTGCCAGCAGTGAAATAGGACAGGGAGCTTTCTTT